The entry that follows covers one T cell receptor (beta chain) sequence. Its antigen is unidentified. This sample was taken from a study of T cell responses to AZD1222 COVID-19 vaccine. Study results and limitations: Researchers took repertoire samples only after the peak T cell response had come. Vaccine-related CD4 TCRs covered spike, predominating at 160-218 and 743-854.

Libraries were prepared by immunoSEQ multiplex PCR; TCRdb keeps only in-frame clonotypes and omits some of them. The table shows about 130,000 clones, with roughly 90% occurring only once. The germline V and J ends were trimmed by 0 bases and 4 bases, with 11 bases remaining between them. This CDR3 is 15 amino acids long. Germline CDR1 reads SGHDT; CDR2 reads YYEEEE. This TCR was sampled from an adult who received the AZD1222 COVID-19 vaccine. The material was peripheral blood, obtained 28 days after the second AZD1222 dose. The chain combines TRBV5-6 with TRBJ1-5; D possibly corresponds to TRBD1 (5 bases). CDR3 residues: CASSLAGRLNQPQHF. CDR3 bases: TGTGCCAGCAGCTTGGCGGGACGTCTAAATCAGCCCCAGCATTTT.